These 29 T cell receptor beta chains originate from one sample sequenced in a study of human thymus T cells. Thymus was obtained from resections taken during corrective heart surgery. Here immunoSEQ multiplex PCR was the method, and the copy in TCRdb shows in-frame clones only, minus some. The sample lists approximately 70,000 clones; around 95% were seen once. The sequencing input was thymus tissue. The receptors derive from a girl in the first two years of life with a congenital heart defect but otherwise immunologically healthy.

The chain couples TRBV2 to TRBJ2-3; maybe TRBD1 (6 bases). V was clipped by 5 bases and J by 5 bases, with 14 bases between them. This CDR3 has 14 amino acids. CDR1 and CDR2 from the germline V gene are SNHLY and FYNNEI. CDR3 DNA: TGTGCCAGCAGTCCAACAGGGATCGGAGATACGCAGTATTTT. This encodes CASSPTGIGDTQYF.

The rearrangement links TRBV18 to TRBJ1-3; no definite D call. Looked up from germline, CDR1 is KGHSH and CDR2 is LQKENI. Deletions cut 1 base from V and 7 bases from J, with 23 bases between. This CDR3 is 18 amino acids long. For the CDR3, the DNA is TGTGCCAGCTCACCACTTGATGGACGTGGGGAAGCGTGGAACACCATATATTTT. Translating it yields CASSPLDGRGEAWNTIYF.

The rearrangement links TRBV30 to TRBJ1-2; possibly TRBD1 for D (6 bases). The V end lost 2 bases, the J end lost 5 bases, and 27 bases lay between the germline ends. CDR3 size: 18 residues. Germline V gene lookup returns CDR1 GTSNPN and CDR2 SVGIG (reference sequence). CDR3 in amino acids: CAWSLNREIAYGGYGYTF. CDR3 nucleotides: TGTGCCTGGAGTCTTAACAGGGAAATCGCCTATGGAGGTTATGGCTACACCTTC.

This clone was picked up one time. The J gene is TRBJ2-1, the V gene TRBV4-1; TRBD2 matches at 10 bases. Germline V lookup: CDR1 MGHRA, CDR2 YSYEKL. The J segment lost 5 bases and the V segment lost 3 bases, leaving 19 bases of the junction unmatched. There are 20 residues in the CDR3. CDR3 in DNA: TGCGCCAGCAGCCACAATACGGGACAGTGGAGCGGGAGGGCCCACAATGAGCAGTTCTTC. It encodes CASSHNTGQWSGRAHNEQFF.

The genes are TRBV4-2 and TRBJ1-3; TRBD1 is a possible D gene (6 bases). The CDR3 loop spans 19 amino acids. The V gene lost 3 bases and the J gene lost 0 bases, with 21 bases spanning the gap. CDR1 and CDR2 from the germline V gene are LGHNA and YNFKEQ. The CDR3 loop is CASSQEGGLSVFSGNTIYF. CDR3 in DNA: TGTGCCAGCAGCCAGGAGGGGGGTTTGAGCGTTTTCTCTGGAAACACCATATATTTT.

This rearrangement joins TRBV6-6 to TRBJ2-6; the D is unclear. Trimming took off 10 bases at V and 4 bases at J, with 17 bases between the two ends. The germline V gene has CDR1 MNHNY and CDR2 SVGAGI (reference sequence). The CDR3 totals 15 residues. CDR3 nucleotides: TGTGCCATCGCTCCTTGCTCGGCCGGGGCCAACGTCCTGACTTTC. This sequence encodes CAIAPCSAGANVLTF.

The CDR3: CASSAGSYEQYF. As DNA, the CDR3 is TGTGCCAGCAGTGCCGGCTCCTACGAGCAGTACTTC. The rearrangement links TRBV6-6 to TRBJ2-7; D unresolved. The CDR3 length is 12 residues. CDR1 is MNHNY and CDR2 is SVGAGI in the germline V gene (reference sequence). V shed 5 bases and J shed 0 bases, with 5 bases lying between them.

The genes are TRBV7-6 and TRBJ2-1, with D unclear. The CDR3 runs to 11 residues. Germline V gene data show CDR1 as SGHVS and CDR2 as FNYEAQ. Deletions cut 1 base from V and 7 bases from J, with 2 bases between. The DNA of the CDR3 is TGTGCCAGCAGCTTAGGGAATGAGCAGTTCTTC. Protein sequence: CASSLGNEQFF.

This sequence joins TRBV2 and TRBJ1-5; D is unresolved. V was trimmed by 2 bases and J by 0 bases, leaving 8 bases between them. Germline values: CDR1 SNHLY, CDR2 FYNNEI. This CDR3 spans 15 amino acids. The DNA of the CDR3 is TGTGCCAGCAGTGAACCCCCGGGTAGCAATCAGCCCCAGCATTTT. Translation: CASSEPPGSNQPQHF. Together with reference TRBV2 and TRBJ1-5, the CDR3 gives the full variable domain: EPEVTQTPSHQVTQMGQEVILRCVPISNHLYFYWYRQILGQKVEFLVSFYNNEISEKSEIFDDQFSVERPDGSNFTLKIRSTKLEDSAMYFCASSEPPGSNQPQHFGDGTRLSIL.

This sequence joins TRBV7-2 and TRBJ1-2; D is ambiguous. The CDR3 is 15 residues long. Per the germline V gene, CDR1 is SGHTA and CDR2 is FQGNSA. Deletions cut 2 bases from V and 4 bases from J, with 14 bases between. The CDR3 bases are TGTGCCAGCAGCTTATCTCTTCGGCGCAGCTATGGCTACACCTTC. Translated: CASSLSLRRSYGYTF.

CDR3 residues: CASSVGGQWSTDTQYF. CDR3 DNA: TGTGCCAGCAGCGTAGGGGGACAGTGGAGCACAGATACGCAGTATTTT. The rearrangement links TRBV9 to TRBJ2-3, with 7 bases identical to TRBD1. Germline V gives CDR1 SGDLS, CDR2 YYNGEE. This CDR3 comprises 16 residues. After removal of 0 bases from V and 0 bases from J, the junction contained 4 bases not matched to a gene.

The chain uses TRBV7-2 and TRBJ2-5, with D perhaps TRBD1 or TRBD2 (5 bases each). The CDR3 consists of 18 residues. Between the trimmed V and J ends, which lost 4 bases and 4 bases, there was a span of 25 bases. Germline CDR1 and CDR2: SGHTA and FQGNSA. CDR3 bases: TGTGCCAGCAGCTGTCCCGGGCGGGCAGGGATGATTGGAGAGACCCAGTACTTC. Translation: CASSCPGRAGMIGETQYF.

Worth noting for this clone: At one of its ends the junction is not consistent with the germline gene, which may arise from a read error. CDR3 sequence (DNA): TGTGCCAGCAGTTCCGGGACTAGCTACCATGAGCAGTTCTTC. Translated, it gives CASSSGTSYHEQFF. This chain uses TRBV6-6 with TRBJ2-1; 9 positions agree with TRBD2. This CDR3 has 14 residues. Germline-derived CDR1 and CDR2 are MNHNY and SVGAGI (reference sequence).

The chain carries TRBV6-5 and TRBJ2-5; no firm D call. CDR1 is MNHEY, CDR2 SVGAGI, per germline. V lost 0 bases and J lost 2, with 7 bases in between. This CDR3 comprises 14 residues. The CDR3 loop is CASSYSAQQETQYF. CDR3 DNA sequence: TGTGCCAGCAGTTACTCGGCCCAGCAAGAGACCCAGTACTTC.

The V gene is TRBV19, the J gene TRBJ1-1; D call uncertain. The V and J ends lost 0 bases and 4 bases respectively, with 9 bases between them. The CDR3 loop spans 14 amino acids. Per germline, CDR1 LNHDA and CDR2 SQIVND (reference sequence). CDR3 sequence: CASSIESTGTEAFF. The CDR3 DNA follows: TGTGCCAGTAGTATAGAGAGCACCGGCACTGAAGCTTTCTTT.

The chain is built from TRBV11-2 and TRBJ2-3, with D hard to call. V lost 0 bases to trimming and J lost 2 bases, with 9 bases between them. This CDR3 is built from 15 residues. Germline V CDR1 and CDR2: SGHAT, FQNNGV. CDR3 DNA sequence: TGTGCCAGCAGCTTAGATAGACCGTACACAGATACGCAGTATTTT. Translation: CASSLDRPYTDTQYF.

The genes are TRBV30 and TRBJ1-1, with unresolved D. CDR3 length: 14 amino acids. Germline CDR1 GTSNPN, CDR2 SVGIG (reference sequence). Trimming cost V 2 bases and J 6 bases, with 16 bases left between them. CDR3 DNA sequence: TGTGCCTGGAGTCGTACCGATGCACACCCTGAAGCTTTCTTT. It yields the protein CAWSRTDAHPEAFF.

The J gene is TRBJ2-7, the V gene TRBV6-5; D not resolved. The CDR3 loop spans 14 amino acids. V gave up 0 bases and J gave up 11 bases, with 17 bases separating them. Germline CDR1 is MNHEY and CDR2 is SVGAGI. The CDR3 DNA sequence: TGTGCCAGCAGTTACTCGATGTCGGCCGGAATCGAGTACTTC. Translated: CASSYSMSAGIEYF.

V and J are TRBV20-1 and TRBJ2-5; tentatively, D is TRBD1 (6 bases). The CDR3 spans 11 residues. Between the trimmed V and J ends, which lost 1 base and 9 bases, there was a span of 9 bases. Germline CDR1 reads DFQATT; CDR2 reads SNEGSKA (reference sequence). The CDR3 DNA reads TGCAGTGCTAGAGGGGACAATCCCCAGTACTTC. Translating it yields CSARGDNPQYF.

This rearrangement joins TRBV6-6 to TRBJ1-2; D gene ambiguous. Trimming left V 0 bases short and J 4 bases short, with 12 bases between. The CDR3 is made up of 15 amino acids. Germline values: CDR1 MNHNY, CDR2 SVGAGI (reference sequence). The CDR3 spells CASSYSLPPSYGYTF. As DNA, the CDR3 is TGTGCCAGCAGTTACTCTCTCCCACCGAGCTATGGCTACACCTTC.

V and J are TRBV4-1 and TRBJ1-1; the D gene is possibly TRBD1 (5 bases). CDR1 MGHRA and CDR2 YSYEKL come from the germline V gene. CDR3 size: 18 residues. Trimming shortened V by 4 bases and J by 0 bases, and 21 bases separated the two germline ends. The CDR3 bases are TGCGCCAGCAGCCGAACGTGGGGCACGAACTACATGAACACTGAAGCTTTCTTT. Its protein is CASSRTWGTNYMNTEAFF.

CDR3 DNA sequence: TGTGCCAGCAGTTTACCGGGGCGCGGGGAGACCCAGTACTTC. It translates to CASSLPGRGETQYF. The chain carries TRBV28 and TRBJ2-5; D tentatively reads TRBD1 or TRBD2 (5 bases each). This CDR3 spans 14 amino acids. Between the trimmed V and J ends, which lost 2 bases and 5 bases, there was a span of 12 bases. Germline lookup yields CDR1 MDHEN and CDR2 SYDVKM.

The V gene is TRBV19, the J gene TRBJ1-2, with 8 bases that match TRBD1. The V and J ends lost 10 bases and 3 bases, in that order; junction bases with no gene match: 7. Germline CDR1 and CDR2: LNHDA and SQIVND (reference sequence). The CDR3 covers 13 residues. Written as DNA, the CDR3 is TGTGCCACCACGACAGGGGAGGACTATGGCTACACCTTC. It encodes CATTTGEDYGYTF.

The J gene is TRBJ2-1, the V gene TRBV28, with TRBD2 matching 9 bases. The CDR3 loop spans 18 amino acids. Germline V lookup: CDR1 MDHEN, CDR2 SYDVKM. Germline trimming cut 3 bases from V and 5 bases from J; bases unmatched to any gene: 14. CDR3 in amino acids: CASSFFPGLARGNNEQFF. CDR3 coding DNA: TGTGCCAGCAGTTTTTTTCCGGGACTAGCTAGAGGCAACAATGAGCAGTTCTTC.

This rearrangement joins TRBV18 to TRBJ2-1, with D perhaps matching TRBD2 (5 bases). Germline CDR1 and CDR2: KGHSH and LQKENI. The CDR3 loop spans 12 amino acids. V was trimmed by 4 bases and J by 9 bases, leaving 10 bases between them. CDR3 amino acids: CASSLGVCEQFF. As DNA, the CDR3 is TGTGCCAGCTCACTGGGAGTATGTGAGCAGTTCTTC.

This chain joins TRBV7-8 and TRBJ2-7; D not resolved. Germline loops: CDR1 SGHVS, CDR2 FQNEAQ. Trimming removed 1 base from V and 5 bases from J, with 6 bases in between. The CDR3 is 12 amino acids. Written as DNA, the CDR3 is TGTGCCAGCAGCTTAGTGTTCGACGAGCAGTACTTC. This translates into CASSLVFDEQYF.

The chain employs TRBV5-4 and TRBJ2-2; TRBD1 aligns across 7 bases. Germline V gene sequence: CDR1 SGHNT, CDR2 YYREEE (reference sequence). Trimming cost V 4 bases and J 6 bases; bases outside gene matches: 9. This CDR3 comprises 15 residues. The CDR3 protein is CASSPRQGGSGELFF. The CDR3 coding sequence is TGTGCCAGCAGCCCTAGACAGGGTGGGTCCGGGGAGCTGTTTTTT.

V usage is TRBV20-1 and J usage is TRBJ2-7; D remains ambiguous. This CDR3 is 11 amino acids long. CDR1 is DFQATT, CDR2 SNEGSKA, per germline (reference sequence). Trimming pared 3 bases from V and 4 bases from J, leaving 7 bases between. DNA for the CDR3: TGCAGTGCTAGGAGAGAGTACGAGCAGTACTTC. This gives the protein CSARREYEQYF.

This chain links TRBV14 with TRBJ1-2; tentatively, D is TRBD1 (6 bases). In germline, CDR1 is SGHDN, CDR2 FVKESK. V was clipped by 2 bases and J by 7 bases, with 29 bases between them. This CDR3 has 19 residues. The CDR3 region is CASSQPRNDRLSSVRGYTF. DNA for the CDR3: TGTGCCAGCAGCCAACCCCGGAACGACAGGTTAAGCTCTGTCCGTGGCTACACCTTC.